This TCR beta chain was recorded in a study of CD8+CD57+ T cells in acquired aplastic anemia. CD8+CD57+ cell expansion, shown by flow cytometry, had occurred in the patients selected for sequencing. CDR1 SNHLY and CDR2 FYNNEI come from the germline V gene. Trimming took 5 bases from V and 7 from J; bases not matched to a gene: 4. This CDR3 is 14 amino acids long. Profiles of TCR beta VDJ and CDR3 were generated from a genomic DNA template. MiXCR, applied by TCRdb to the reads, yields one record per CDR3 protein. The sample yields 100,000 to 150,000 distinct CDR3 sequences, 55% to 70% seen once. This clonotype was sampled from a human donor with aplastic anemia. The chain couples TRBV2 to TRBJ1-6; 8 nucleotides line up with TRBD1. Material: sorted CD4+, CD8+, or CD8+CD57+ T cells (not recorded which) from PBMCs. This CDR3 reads CASSPTGENSPLHF. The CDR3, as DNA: TGTGCCAGCAGTCCGACAGGGGAAAATTCACCCCTCCACTTT. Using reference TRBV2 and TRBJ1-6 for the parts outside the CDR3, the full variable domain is EPEVTQTPSHQVTQMGQEVILRCVPISNHLYFYWYRQILGQKVEFLVSFYNNEISEKSEIFDDQFSVERPDGSNFTLKIRSTKLEDSAMYFCASSPTGENSPLHFGNGTRLTVT.